One and the same sample provided the 3 T cell receptor beta chains below, sequenced in a study of blood T cells in healthy people across ages. Primers used in a second PCR of about 6 to 11 cycles were a sample-barcoded 5' primer and a J-beta primer mix. TCRdb analysed the 5' RACE reads with MiXCR anew, one entry per CDR3 protein. Of around 750,000 distinct CDR3 sequences listed, 53% were seen once; the top ten hold roughly 37%. Sequencing was carried out using blood. These receptors were obtained from a man older than 75 in good health.

The table lists this clonotype with a few counts. The J gene is TRBJ2-1, the V gene TRBV7-9; 14 bases agree with TRBD2. The CDR3 consists of 18 residues. V was pared by 5 bases and J by 0 bases, with 6 bases of the junction left unmatched. Germline V gene lookup returns CDR1 SEHNR and CDR2 FQNEAQ (reference sequence). CDR3: CASSGSGTSGSSYNEQFF. CDR3 DNA sequence: TGTGCCAGCAGCGGATCCGGGACTAGCGGGAGCTCCTACAATGAGCAGTTCTTC.

The chain carries TRBV7-9 and TRBJ2-5; D perhaps matches TRBD2 (6 bases). The length of the CDR3 is 16 residues. Per germline, CDR1 SEHNR and CDR2 FQNEAQ (reference sequence). V lost 1 base and J lost 5, with 17 bases in between. CDR3 amino acids: CASSLGGVNRAETQYF. The CDR3 DNA is TGTGCCAGCAGCTTAGGCGGGGTTAATCGGGCGGAGACCCAGTACTTC.

The chain employs TRBV27 and TRBJ2-3, with D hard to call. Germline values: CDR1 MNHEY, CDR2 SMNVEV (reference sequence). The CDR3 totals 14 residues. V was shortened by 6 bases and J by 14 bases, with 24 bases between the two germline ends. CDR3 region: CASRSPEKHRYAYF. In DNA form, the CDR3 reads TGTGCCAGCAGATCTCCAGAGAAGCACAGATACGCGTATTTT.